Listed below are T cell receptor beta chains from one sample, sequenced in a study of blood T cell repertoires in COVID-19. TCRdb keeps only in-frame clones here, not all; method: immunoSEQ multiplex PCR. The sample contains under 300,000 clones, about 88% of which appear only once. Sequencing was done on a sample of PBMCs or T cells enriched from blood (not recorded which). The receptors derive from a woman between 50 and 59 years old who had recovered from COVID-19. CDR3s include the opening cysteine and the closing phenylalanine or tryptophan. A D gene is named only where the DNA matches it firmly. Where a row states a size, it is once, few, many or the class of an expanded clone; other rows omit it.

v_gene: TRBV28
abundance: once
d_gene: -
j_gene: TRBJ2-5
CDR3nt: TGTGCCAGCAGTTTCAGAAGTGAAGAGACCCAGTACTTC
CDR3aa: CASSFRSEETQYF

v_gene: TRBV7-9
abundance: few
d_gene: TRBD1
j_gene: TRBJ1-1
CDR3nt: TGTGCCAGCAGCTTACGGGGACAGGGAGAAGCTTTCTTT
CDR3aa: CASSLRGQGEAFF

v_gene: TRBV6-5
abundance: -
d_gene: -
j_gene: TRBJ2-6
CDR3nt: TGTGCCAGCAGGCCAGGGCTCTCTGGGGCCAACGTCCTGACTTTC
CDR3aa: CASRPGLSGANVLTF

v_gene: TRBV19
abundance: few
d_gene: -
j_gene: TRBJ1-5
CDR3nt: TGTGCCAGTACAAACAGGGATAGCAATCAGCCCCAGCATTTT
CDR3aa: CASTNRDSNQPQHF

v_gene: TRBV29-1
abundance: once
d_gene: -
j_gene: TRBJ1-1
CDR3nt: TGCAGCGGGCAGGGTCCCCTTGAAGCTTTCTTT
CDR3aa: CSGQGPLEAFF

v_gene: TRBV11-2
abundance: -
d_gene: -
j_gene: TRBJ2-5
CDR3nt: TGTGCCAGCAGCTTCCGTGGGGAGTACCAAGAGACCCAGTACTTC
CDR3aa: CASSFRGEYQETQYF

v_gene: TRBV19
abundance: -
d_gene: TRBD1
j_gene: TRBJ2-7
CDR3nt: TGTGCCAGTAGTAAGGGACAGATCTACGAGCAGTACTTC
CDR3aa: CASSKGQIYEQYF

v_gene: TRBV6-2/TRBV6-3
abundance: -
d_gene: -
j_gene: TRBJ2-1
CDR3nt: TGTGCCAGCAGCGGGCACAGCTCCTACAATGAGCAGTTCTTC
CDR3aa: CASSGHSSYNEQFF

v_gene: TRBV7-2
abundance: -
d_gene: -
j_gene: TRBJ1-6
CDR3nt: TGTGCCAGCAGCCGACAAAATTCACCCCTCCACTTT
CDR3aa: CASSRQNSPLHF

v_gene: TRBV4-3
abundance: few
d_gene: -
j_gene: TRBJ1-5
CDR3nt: TGCGCCAGCAGCCAAGACACCTACAATCAGCCCCAGCATTTT
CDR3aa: CASSQDTYNQPQHF

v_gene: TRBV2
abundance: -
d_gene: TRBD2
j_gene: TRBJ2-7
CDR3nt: TGTGCCAGCGGGACTATCTACTACGAGCAGTACTTC
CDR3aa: CASGTIYYEQYF

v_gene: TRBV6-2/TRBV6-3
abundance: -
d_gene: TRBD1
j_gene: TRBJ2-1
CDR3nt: TGTGCCAGCAGCGGACAGGGGGCGCAGAACAATGAGCAGTTCTTC
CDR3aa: CASSGQGAQNNEQFF

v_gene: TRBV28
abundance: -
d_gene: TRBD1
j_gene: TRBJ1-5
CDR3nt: TGTGCCAGCAGTTTAGCCCCCCGGACAGGGGTTCTTAATCAGCCCCAGCATTTT
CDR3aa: CASSLAPRTGVLNQPQHF

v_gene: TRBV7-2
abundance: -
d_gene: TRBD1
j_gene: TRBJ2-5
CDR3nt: TGTGCCAGCAGCCCCGGGGCCAGGGGGGAGACCCAGTACTTC
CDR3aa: CASSPGARGETQYF

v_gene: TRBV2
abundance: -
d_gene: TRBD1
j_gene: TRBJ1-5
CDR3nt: TGTGCCAGCAGTCCATCAGGGGGGCAGCCCCAGCATTTT
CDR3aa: CASSPSGGQPQHF

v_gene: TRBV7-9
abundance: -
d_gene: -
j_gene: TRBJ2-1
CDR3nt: TGTGCCAGCAGCCCCCCAGGGGATGTCTACAATGAGCAGTTCTTC
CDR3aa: CASSPPGDVYNEQFF

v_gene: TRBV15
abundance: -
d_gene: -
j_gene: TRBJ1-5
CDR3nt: TGTGCCACCAGCACCTACAGGGCAGATCAGCCCCAGCATTTT
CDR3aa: CATSTYRADQPQHF

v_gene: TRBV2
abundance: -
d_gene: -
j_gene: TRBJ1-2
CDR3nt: TGTGCCAGCAGTCGAGGCTATGGCTACACCTTC
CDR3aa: CASSRGYGYTF

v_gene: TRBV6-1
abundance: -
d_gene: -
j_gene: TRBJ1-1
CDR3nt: TGTGCCAGCAGTGAAATATCGGAAGCTTTCTTT
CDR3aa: CASSEISEAFF

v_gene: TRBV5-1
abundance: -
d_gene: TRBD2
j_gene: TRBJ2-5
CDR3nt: TGCGCCAGCAGCTATGGACTAGCGGGAGGGCCGGAGTACTTC
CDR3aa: CASSYGLAGGPEYF

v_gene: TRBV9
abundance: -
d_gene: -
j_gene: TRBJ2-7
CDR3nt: TGTGCCAGCAGCCCGAGCCACCTTCTCCACTACGAGCAGTACTTC
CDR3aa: CASSPSHLLHYEQYF

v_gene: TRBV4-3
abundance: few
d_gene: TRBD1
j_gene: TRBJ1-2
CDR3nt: TGCGCCAGCAGCCAAGAGGGAGTCGGGACAGGGGGCGGCTACACCTTC
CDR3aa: CASSQEGVGTGGGYTF

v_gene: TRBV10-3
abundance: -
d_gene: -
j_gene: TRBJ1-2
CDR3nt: TGTGCCATCATGGGGGGTTCTAACTATGGCTACACCTTC
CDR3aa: CAIMGGSNYGYTF